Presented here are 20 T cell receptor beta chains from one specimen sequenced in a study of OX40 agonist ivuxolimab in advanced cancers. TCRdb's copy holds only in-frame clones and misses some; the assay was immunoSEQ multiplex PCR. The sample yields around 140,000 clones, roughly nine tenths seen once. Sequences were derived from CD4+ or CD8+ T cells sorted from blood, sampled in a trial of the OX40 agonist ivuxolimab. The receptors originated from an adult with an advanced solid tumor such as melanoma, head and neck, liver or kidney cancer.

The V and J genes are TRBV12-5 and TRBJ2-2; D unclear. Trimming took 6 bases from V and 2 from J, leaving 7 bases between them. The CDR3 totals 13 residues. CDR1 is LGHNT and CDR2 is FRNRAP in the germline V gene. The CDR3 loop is CASGLGNTGELFF. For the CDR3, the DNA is TGTGCTAGTGGATTAGGTAACACCGGGGAGCTGTTTTTT.

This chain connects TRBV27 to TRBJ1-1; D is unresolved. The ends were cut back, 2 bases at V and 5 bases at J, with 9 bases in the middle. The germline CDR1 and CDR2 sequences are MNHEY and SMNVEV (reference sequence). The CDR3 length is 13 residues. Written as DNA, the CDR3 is TGTGCCAGCAGTTTAGGGGAGCGGACTGAAGCTTTCTTT. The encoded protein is CASSLGERTEAFF.

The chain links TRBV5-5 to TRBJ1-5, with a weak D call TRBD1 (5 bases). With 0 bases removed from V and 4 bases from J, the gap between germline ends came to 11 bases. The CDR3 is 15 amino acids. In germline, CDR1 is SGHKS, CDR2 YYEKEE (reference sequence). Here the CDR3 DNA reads TGTGCCAGCAGCTTGGATCCGGGGGGTAATCAGCCCCAGCATTTT. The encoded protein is CASSLDPGGNQPQHF.

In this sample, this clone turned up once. The CDR3 nucleotides read TGTGCCAGCAGCCCTCTTGGCCTAAATTACGAGCAGTACTTC. Encoded protein: CASSPLGLNYEQYF. The V call is TRBV9, the J call TRBJ2-7; D not resolved. The germline V gene has CDR1 SGDLS and CDR2 YYNGEE. With 4 bases removed from V and 4 bases from J, the gap between germline ends came to 15 bases. This CDR3 is built from 14 residues.

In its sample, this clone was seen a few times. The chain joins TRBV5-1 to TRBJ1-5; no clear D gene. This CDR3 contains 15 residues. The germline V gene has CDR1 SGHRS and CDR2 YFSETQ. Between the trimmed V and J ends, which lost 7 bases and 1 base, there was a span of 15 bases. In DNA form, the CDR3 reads TGCGCCAGCTCGGAGGGCGGAGCGAGCAATCAGCCCCAGCATTTT. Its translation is CASSEGGASNQPQHF.

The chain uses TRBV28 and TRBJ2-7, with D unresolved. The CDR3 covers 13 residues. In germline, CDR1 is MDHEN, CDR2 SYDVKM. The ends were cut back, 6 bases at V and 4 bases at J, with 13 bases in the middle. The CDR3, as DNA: TGTGCCAGCAGCCGATCGGGCGGATACGAGCAGTACTTC. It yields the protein CASSRSGGYEQYF.

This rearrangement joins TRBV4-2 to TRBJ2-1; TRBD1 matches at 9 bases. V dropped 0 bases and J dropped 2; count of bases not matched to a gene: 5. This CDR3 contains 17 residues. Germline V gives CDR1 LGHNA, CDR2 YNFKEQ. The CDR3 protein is CASSQDLDRGAYNEQFF. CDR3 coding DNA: TGTGCCAGCAGCCAAGATTTAGACAGGGGGGCCTACAATGAGCAGTTCTTC.

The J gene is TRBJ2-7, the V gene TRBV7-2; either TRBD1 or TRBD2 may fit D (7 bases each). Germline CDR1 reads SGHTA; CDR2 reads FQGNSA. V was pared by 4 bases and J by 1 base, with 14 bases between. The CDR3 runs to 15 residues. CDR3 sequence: CASSSGGTESYEQYF. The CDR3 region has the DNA TGTGCCAGCAGCTCCGGGGGGACAGAATCCTACGAGCAGTACTTC.

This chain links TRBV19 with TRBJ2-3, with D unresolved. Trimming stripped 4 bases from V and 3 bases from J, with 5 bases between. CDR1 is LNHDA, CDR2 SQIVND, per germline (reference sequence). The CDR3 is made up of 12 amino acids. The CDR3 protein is CASSTRTDTQYF. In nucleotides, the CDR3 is TGTGCCAGTAGTACCCGGACAGATACGCAGTATTTT.

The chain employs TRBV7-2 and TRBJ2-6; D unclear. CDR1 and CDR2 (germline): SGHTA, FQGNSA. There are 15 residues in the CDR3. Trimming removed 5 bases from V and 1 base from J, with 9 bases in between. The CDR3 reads CASSAPLSGANVLTF. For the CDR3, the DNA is TGTGCCAGCAGCGCCCCCCTATCTGGGGCCAACGTCCTGACTTTC.

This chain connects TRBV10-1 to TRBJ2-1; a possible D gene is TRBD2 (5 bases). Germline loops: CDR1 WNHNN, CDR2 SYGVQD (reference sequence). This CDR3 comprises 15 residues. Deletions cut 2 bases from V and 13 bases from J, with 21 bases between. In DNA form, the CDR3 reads TGCGCCAGCAGTGAGAGTGGTGGATGGCTAGCTGATCAGTTCTTC. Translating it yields CASSESGGWLADQFF.

Here the CDR3 DNA reads TGTGCCAGCAGCGTAGCAGGGGGGAATCAGCCCCAGCATTTT. Amino acids: CASSVAGGNQPQHF. The chain is built from TRBV9 and TRBJ1-5; 7 bases map to TRBD1. This CDR3 contains 14 residues. In germline, CDR1 is SGDLS, CDR2 YYNGEE. V was clipped by 0 bases and J by 4 bases; unmatched bases: 1.

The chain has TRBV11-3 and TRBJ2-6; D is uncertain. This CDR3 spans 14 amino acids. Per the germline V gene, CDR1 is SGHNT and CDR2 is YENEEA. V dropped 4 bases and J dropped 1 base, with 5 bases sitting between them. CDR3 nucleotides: TGTGCCAGCAGCTCCAATTCTGGGGCCAACGTCCTGACTTTC. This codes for CASSSNSGANVLTF. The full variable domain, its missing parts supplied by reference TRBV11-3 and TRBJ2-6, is EAGVVQSPRYKIIEKKQPVAFWCNPISGHNTLYWYLQNLGQGPELLIRYENEEAVDDSQLPKDRFSAERLKGVDSTLKIQPAELGDSAVYLCASSSNSGANVLTFGAGSRLTVL.

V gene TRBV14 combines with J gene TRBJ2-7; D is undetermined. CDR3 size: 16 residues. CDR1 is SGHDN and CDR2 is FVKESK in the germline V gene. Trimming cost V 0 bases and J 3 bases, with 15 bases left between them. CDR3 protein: CASSQDRGEGLYEQYF. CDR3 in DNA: TGTGCCAGCAGCCAAGATCGTGGGGAAGGCCTCTACGAGCAGTACTTC.

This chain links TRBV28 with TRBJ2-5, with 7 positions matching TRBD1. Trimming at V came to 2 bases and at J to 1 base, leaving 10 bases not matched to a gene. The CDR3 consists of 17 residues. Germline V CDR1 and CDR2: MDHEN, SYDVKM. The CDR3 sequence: CASSLRTGSRSQETQYF. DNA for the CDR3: TGTGCCAGCAGTTTAAGGACAGGATCGCGGTCCCAAGAGACCCAGTACTTC. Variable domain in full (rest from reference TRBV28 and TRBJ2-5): DVKVTQSSRYLVKRTGEKVFLECVQDMDHENMFWYRQDPGLGLRLIYFSYDVKMKEKGDIPEGYSVSREKKERFSLILESASTNQTSMYLCASSLRTGSRSQETQYFGPGTRLLVL.

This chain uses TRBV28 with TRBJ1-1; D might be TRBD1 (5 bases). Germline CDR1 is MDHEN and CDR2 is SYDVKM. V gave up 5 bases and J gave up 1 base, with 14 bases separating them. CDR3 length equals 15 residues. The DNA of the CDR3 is TGTGCCAGCAGTCTAGCCCAGGGTAGGAACACTGAAGCTTTCTTT. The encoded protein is CASSLAQGRNTEAFF.

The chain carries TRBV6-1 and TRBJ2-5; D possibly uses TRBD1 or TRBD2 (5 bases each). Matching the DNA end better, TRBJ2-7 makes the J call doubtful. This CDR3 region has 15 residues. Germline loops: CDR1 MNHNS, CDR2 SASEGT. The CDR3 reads CASSEAPQGPYEQYF. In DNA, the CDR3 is TGTGCCAGCAGTGAAGCGCCGCAGGGACCCTACGAGCAGTACTTC.

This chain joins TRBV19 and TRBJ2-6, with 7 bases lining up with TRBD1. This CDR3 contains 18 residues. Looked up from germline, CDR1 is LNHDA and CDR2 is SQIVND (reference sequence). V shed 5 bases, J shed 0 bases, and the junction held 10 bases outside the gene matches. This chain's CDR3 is CASSRTGATSSGANVLTF. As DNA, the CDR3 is TGTGCCAGTAGTCGAACAGGGGCTACTAGCTCTGGGGCCAACGTCCTGACTTTC. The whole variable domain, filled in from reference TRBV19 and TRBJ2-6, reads DGGITQSPKYLFRKEGQNVTLSCEQNLNHDAMYWYRQDPGQGLRLIYYSQIVNDFQKGDIAEGYSVSREKKESFPLTVTSAQKNPTAFYLCASSRTGATSSGANVLTFGAGSRLTVL.

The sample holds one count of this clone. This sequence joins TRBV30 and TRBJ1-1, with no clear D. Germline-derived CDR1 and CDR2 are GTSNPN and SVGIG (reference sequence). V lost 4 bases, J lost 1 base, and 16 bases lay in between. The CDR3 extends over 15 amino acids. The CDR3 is CAWNYGRRTNTEAFF. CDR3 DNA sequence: TGTGCCTGGAATTATGGACGGAGAACGAACACTGAAGCTTTCTTT.

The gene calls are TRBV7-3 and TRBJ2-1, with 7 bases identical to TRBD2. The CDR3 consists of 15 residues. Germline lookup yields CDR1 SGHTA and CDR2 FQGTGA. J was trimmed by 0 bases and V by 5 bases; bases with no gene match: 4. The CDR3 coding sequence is TGTGCCAGCAGCCCCGGGACTATCTCCTACAATGAGCAGTTCTTC. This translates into CASSPGTISYNEQFF. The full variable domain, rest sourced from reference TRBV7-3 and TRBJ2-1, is GAGVSQTPSNKVTEKGKYVELRCDPISGHTALYWYRQSLGQGPEFLIYFQGTGAADDSGLPNDRFFAVRPEGSVSTLKIQRTERGDSAVYLCASSPGTISYNEQFFGPGTRLTVL.